This T cell receptor beta chain was obtained from a study of cytomegalovirus exposure and HLA in healthy donors. Findings of the study overall: The study labeled 164 TCR beta chains cytomegalovirus-associated. In vitro confirmation showed a few CMV-associated chains to be CMV antigen specific.

For this clone: Its antigen is undetermined.

Germline assignment: CDR1 MNHEY and CDR2 SMNVEV (reference sequence). The J segment lost 4 bases and the V segment lost 0 bases, leaving 11 bases of the junction unmatched. CDR3 length: 18 residues. The protocol was immunoSEQ multiplex PCR, while the TCRdb copy is restricted to in-frame clones and leaves out a portion. The repertoire holds about 72,000 clones, with roughly 94% as singletons. Sequenced input: PBMCs. The chain is built from TRBV27 and TRBJ2-1; 8 nucleotides line up with TRBD2. The receptor was derived from a woman aged 18-35 years in good health and CMV-seropositive. The CDR3 spells CASSLSADLAGPYNEQFF. The CDR3 bases are TGTGCCAGCAGTTTATCGGCGGATCTAGCGGGCCCATACAATGAGCAGTTCTTC.